This entry concerns a single T cell receptor beta chain. Antigen: not known. Germline CDR1 and CDR2: KGHDR and SFDVKD. The J segment lost 4 bases and the V segment lost 3 bases, leaving 4 bases of the junction unmatched. This CDR3 is 14 amino acids long. Having ophthalmopathy, the donors showed moderate-to-severe activity, CAS ≥3 and NOSPECS ≥4, with disease lasting under 3 months. Thyroid ultrasound, orbital computed tomography, TRAb, serum thyroxine and clinical symptoms formed the basis of diagnosis. The data belong to a study of Graves' ophthalmopathy and Graves' hyperthyroidism. About the research overall: Researchers obtained peripheral blood at initial diagnosis, before any treatment had begun.

General study results and limits: In separating ophthalmopathy from stable hyperthyroidism, a 13-signature model achieved around 85% sensitivity and 81.08% specificity.

Researchers took RNA transcripts and amplified TCR beta CDR3 regions from them. The workflow started with a first-round RT-PCR run with HTBI primers and then moved on to a second-round multiplex PCR. TCRdb fed the multiplex PCR reads into MiXCR, producing one record per CDR3 protein. The sample has 200,000 to 300,000 distinct CDR3 sequences, around 45% seen once. This clonotype was obtained from an adult man with Graves' ophthalmopathy. The source material was peripheral blood. This sequence joins TRBV24-1 and TRBJ2-7, with 8 bases lining up with TRBD1. Here the CDR3 DNA reads TGTGCCACCAGTGATGGGACAGGTGTGTACGAGCAGTACTTC. This gives the protein CATSDGTGVYEQYF.